These 10 T cell receptor beta chains originate from one sample sequenced in a study of blood T cells in healthy people across ages. The second PCR ran 7 to 11 cycles with a sample-barcoded 5' primer and J-beta primers. TCRdb reprocessed the 5' RACE reads with MiXCR, giving one entry per CDR3 protein. The sample contains about 800,000 distinct CDR3 sequences, more than 20% of which appear only once. This sample also appeared in a second study, on T cells of mothers and their children.

The specimen was blood. These receptors all stem from a boy aged 5-17 years in good health.

The J gene is TRBJ2-5, the V gene TRBV4-1, with 7 bases that match TRBD2. V lost 0 bases to trimming and J lost 5 bases; unmatched junction nucleotides: 9. There are 16 residues in the CDR3. Germline V lookup: CDR1 MGHRA, CDR2 YSYEKL. The CDR3 is CASSQDPAGAVETQYF. The CDR3 DNA reads as TGCGCCAGCAGCCAAGATCCCGCGGGAGCCGTGGAGACCCAGTACTTC.

V gene TRBV20-1 combines with J gene TRBJ2-7; D uncertain. With 4 bases removed from V and 3 bases from J, the gap between germline ends came to 16 bases. Germline V gene data show CDR1 as DFQATT and CDR2 as SNEGSKA (reference sequence). The CDR3 length is 14 residues. CDR3 sequence (DNA): TGCAGTGCTAATTACCAGTTAAGGTACTACGAGCAGTACTTC. This translates into CSANYQLRYYEQYF.

Here the CDR3 DNA reads TGCGCCAGCAGCCCACGGTCCTCGGGGTACAATGAGCAGTTCTTC. It codes for CASSPRSSGYNEQFF. The chain is built from TRBV4-1 and TRBJ2-1; D may be TRBD2 (5 bases). V was shortened by 4 bases and J by 4 bases, with 14 bases between the two germline ends. The CDR3 length is 15 residues. Per the germline V gene, CDR1 is MGHRA and CDR2 is YSYEKL.

This chain connects TRBV7-8 to TRBJ2-5; 11 nucleotides agree with TRBD2. Trimming cost V 5 bases and J 4 bases; bases outside gene matches: 9. CDR3 size: 16 residues. CDR1 SGHVS and CDR2 FQNEAQ come from the germline V gene. The CDR3 spells CASSVPGLAVLETQYF. As DNA, the CDR3 is TGTGCCAGCAGCGTCCCGGGACTAGCGGTGTTAGAGACCCAGTACTTC.

V usage is TRBV28 and J usage is TRBJ2-1; the D gene is possibly TRBD2 (6 bases). Germline CDR1 MDHEN, CDR2 SYDVKM. Trimming cost V 3 bases and J 8 bases, with 14 bases left between them. There are 14 residues in the CDR3. The CDR3 here is CASSFFAGRYEQFF. CDR3 in DNA: TGTGCCAGCAGTTTTTTTGCGGGACGTTATGAGCAGTTCTTC.

This clonotype was detected only once. This rearrangement joins TRBV29-1 to TRBJ1-1; the D is unclear. Trimming pared 4 bases from V and 0 bases from J, leaving 6 bases between. Germline values: CDR1 SQVTM, CDR2 ANQGSEA. This CDR3 is built from 12 residues. CDR3 amino acids: CSVVFLNTEAFF. DNA for the CDR3: TGCAGCGTTGTTTTCTTGAACACTGAAGCTTTCTTT. The entire variable domain, with the rest obtained from reference TRBV29-1 and TRBJ1-1, is as follows: SAVISQKPSRDICQRGTSLTIQCQVDSQVTMMFWYRQQPGQSLTLIATANQGSEATYESGFVIDKFPISRPNLTFSTLTVSNMSPEDSSIYLCSVVFLNTEAFFGQGTRLTVV.

The J gene is TRBJ1-2, the V gene TRBV21-1; the tabulated D call, TRBD1, remains unverified against the DNA. TRBV21-1 is a pseudogene segment. The CDR3 is 16 residues long. As DNA, the CDR3 is TGTGCCAGCAGCAACGAAGGGACAGCAAGTCTTCGAGGCTACACCTTC. Translated, it gives CASSNEGTASLRGYTF.

The rearrangement links TRBV5-1 to TRBJ2-1; 7 bases are shared with TRBD1. The J call may not be correct, given that the DNA end is closer to TRBJ2-7. Germline values: CDR1 SGHRS, CDR2 YFSETQ. The CDR3 consists of 15 residues. CDR3 DNA: TGCGCCAGCAGGAGGGACAGCCGCCCCTTGGACGAGCAGTACTTC. Protein: CASRRDSRPLDEQYF.

This clonotype was observed a few times. The gene calls are TRBV2 and TRBJ2-7; D remains ambiguous. The CDR3 is made up of 12 amino acids. The germline V gene has CDR1 SNHLY and CDR2 FYNNEI. Trimming stripped 7 bases from V and 2 bases from J, with 9 bases between. DNA of the CDR3: TGTGCCAGCACTAGGGTCACCTACGAGCAGTACTTC. Its translation is CASTRVTYEQYF.

The chain couples TRBV21-1 to TRBJ1-1; the D call TRBD1 from the table was never checked on the DNA. TRBV21-1 is reported as a pseudogene. This CDR3 is built from 17 residues. The CDR3 loop is CASSTRSPTGRNTEAFF. In nucleotides, the CDR3 is TGTGCCAGCAGCACCCGATCTCCGACAGGGAGGAACACTGAAGCTTTCTTT.